The source of this T cell receptor beta chain is a study of T cell repertoires in cytomegalovirus infection. About the study: Public TCR beta signatures were indicative of both CMV infection and a matching HLA type. Study-wide results and caveats: The ex vivo response showed dominance by HLA-C-restricted CMV-specific TCR beta clonotypes.

A note on this clonotype: Its matching antigen is unknown.

V shed 8 bases and J 7 bases; nucleotides not matched to a gene: 11. Germline CDR1 and CDR2: SGHAT and FQNNGV. This CDR3 spans 14 amino acids. TCRdb re-analysed the reads in MiXCR, keeping a single row per CDR3 protein. The table has 650,000 to 850,000 distinct CDR3 sequences, almost 30% seen once. This sequence joins TRBV11-2 and TRBJ1-2; 9 bases align to TRBD1. Source: cultured CD8+ T cells from PBMCs, taken from culture after CMV antigen stimulation. The sequence was obtained from a human donor in good health (CMV status not recorded). Some clones in this sample may be carry-over from other donors' samples. CDR3 bases: TGTGCCAGCGGCCGGGACAGGGCGAATCGTGGCTACACCTTC. Protein sequence: CASGRDRANRGYTF.